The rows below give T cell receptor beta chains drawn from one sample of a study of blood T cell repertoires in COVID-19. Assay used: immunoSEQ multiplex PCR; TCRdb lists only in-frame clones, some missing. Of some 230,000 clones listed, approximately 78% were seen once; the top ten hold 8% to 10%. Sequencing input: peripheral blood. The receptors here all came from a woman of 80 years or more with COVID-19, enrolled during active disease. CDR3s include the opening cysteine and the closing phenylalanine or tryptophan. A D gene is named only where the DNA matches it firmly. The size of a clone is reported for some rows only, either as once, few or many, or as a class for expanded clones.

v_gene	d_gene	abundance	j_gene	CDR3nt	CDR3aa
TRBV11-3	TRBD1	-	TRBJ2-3	TGTGCCAGCAGCTTAGCAACAGGGGCCGCCGTCACAGATACGCAGTATTTT	CASSLATGAAVTDTQYF
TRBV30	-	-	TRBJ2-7	TGTGCCTGGAGTCCTCGACTTAGCTTTTCCTACGAGCAGTACTTC	CAWSPRLSFSYEQYF
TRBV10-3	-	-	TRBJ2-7	TGTGCCACCCGAGGGACACAAAACTCCTACGAGCAGTACTTC	CATRGTQNSYEQYF
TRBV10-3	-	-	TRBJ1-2	TGTGCCATCAGGAGGGAACAGGGATCTGGCTACACCTTC	CAIRREQGSGYTF
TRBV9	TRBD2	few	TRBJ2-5	TGTGCCAGCAGCGCCCTAGCGGGGTGGGAAGAGACCCAGTACTTC	CASSALAGWEETQYF
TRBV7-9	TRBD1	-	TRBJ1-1	TGTGCCAGCAGCTCATCAGGGGGCACTGAAGCTTTCTTT	CASSSSGGTEAFF
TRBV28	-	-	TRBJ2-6	TGTGCCAGCAGCACAGGGTCCTCCTCTGGGGCCAACGTCCTGACTTTC	CASSTGSSSGANVLTF
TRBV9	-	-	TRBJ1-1	TGTGCCAGCAGCGTAACTTCGGGCAGGGAGAACACTGAAGCTTTCTTT	CASSVTSGRENTEAFF
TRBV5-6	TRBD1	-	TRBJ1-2	TGTGCCAGCAGCTTGGGGACAGGGGTGGGCTATGGCTACACCTTC	CASSLGTGVGYGYTF
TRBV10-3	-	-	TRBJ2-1	TGTGCCATGACTAGTTCCCCTACTAATGAGCAGTTCTTC	CAMTSSPTNEQFF
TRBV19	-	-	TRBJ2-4	TGTGCAGCAGCCGGGAGGACAGACATTCAGTACTTC	CAAAGRTDIQYF
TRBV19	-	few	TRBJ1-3	TGTGCCAGTAGTGCCGGCCCGGGAACTCAGGATGGAAACACCATATATTTT	CASSAGPGTQDGNTIYF
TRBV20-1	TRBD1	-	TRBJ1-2	TGCAGTGCCAACCACAGGGGCGGCTACACCTTC	CSANHRGGYTF
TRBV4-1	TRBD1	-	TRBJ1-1	TGCGCCAGCAGCCGAGTAACAGGGGCCGGGATGAACACTGAAGCTTTCTTT	CASSRVTGAGMNTEAFF
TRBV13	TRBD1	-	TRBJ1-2	TGTGCCAGCAACCCGGGACAGGGGAATGGCTACACCTTC	CASNPGQGNGYTF
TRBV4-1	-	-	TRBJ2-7	TGCGCCAGCAGCCAAGATAACGACGGGGAGTGGGAGCAGTACTTC	CASSQDNDGEWEQYF
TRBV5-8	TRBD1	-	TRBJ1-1	TGTGCCAGCAGCGGCCGACAGGGGATGAACACTGAAGCTTTCTTT	CASSGRQGMNTEAFF
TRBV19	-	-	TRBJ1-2	TGTGCCAGTAGTATCGCCGTAACAGGATACGGGGGATATGGCTACACCTTC	CASSIAVTGYGGYGYTF
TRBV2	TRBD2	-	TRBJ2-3	TGTGCCAGCATGAAGCGGGAGGGTCAGAGACTCACAGATACGCAGTATTTT	CASMKREGQRLTDTQYF
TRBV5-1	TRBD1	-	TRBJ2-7	TGCGCCAGCAGCACCGGACAGGGGAAGGGAACCTACGAGCAGTACTTC	CASSTGQGKGTYEQYF
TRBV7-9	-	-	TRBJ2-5	TGTGCCAGCAGCTTAGGGCTAGGCATGTCCCAGTACTTC	CASSLGLGMSQYF
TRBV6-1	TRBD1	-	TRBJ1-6	TGTGCCAGCAGGGGTACAGGGGATTCACCCCTCCACTTT	CASRGTGDSPLHF
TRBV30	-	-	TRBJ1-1	TGTGCCTGGAGTCCCCTGACAGAAAACACTGAAGCTTTTTTT	CAWSPLTENTEAFF
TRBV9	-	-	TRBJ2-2	TGTGCCAGCAGCCCAATCGGGGGGAACACCGGGGAGCTGTTTTTT	CASSPIGGNTGELFF
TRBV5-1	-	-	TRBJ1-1	TGCGCCAGCGCAAAACAGGGTAACACTGAAGCTTTCTTT	CASAKQGNTEAFF
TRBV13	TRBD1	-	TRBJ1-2	TGTGCCAGCAGCTTAGGCTGGGGAAGACAGGGGGCGGGTGGCTACACCTTC	CASSLGWGRQGAGGYTF
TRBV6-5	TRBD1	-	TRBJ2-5	TGTGCCAGCAGTTTACTCCGGACAGGCGGTGGTGAGACCCAGTACTTC	CASSLLRTGGGETQYF
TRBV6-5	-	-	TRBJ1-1	TGTGCCAGCAGTCTCCGCGGCAGGGATGGCACTGAAGCTTTCTTT	CASSLRGRDGTEAFF
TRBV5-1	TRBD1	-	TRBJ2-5	TGCGCCAGCAGCTTCCTCCCCGGGACAGGAGAGACCCAGTACTTC	CASSFLPGTGETQYF
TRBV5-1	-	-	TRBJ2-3	TGCGCCAGCAGCCTCCGGGGGGCGAGCACAGATACGCAGTATTTT	CASSLRGASTDTQYF
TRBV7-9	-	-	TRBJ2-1	TGTGCCAGCAGCTCTAGGGGGGGGATAGCGGACCACAATGAGCAGTTCTTC	CASSSRGGIADHNEQFF
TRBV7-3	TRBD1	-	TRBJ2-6	TGTGCCAGCAGCTTAAGGACAGGCGGGGCCAACGTCCTGACTTTC	CASSLRTGGANVLTF
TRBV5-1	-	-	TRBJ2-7	TGCGCCAGCGGGTTAGGGACTCAGGCGGGCGAGCAGTACTTC	CASGLGTQAGEQYF
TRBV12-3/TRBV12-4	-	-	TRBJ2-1	TGTGCCAGCAGTTTACAGTACAATGAGCAGTTCTTC	CASSLQYNEQFF
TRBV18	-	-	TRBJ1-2	TGTGCCAGCTCACCAGCGGAGCCCCAGGGCTACACCTTC	CASSPAEPQGYTF
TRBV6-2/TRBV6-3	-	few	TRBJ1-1	TGTGCCAGCAGTTACTCGATAACAGTCAAGGAAGCTTTCTTT	CASSYSITVKEAFF
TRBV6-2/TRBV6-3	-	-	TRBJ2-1	TGTGCCAGCAGTTATATGGAATTGGGGCACAATGAGCAGTTCTTC	CASSYMELGHNEQFF
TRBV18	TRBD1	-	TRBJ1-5	TGTGCCAGCTCACCACCGAACAGGGGGCGCGAAAATCAGCCCCAGCATTTT	CASSPPNRGRENQPQHF
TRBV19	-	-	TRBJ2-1	TGTGCCAGTAGTATAATAGCGCGTAATGAGCAGTTCTTC	CASSIIARNEQFF
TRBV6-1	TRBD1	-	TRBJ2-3	TGTGCCAGCAGTGACGAGACAGGGGCCACAGATACGCAGTATTTT	CASSDETGATDTQYF
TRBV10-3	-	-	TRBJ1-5	TGTGCCATCAGTGAGCAGGGAGGGAATCGTCAGCCCCAGCATTTT	CAISEQGGNRQPQHF
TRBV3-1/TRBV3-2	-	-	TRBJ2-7	TGTGCCAGCAGCCAAGCGGTGAGCGAGCAGTACTTC	CASSQAVSEQYF
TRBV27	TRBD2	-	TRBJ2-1	TGTGCCAGCAGCACAAGCGGGAGCTCCTACAATGAGCAGTTCTTC	CASSTSGSSYNEQFF
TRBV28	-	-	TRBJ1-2	TGTGCCAGCAGTTTGGCAGGGTATGGCTACACCTTC	CASSLAGYGYTF
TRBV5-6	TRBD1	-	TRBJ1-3	TGTGCCAGCAGCTCGGACAGGGGGCGCGGAGGAAACACCATATATTTT	CASSSDRGRGGNTIYF
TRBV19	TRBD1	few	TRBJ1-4	TGTGCCAGTAGGACAGGGAAAACTAATGAAAAACTGTTTTTT	CASRTGKTNEKLFF
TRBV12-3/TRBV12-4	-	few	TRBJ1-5	TGTGCCAGCAGTTCCGAGGGGCCCCAGCATTTT	CASSSEGPQHF
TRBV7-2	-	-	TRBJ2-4	TGTGCCAGCAGCCTCCCGACAGAAGCCAAAAACATTCAGTACTTC	CASSLPTEAKNIQYF
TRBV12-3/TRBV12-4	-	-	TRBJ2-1	TGTGCCAGCAGCTCTACCCCCGACAATGAGCAGTTCTTC	CASSSTPDNEQFF
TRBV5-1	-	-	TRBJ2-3	TGCGCCAGCAGCTCTGGGGGCGGAGGCACAGATACGCAGTATTTT	CASSSGGGGTDTQYF
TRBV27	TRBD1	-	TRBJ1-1	TGTGCCAGCAGTTCCCAGGGGGCGCACACTGAAGCTTTCTTT	CASSSQGAHTEAFF
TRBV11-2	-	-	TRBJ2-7	TGTGCCAGCAGCCCCTCCCTCTTAGACGAGCAGTACTTC	CASSPSLLDEQYF
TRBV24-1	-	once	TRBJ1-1	TGTGCCACCGCTACGAGCACTGAAGCTTTCTTT	CATATSTEAFF